This T cell receptor beta chain was obtained from a study of blood T cell repertoires in COVID-19 (TCRdb year 2020). About the study as a whole: Collaborator samples came from the United States, Italy and Spain and covered acute and convalescent phases of COVID-19. Deeply sampled blood TCRbeta repertoires from subjects exposed to, actively infected with, or recovered from COVID-19 were included in the dataset. Where available, HLA class I and class II types were taken from metadata supplied by the sample provider and were not determined by assay-based typing. The sample metadata nearly always contained a de-identified subject ID, COVID-19 status, age in years and sex. The repertoires were made available in a free public database intended to serve as a resource for research on the immune response to SARS-CoV-2. The material from the prospective study consisted of cDNA or gDNA derived from T cells, B-cell-depleted T cells, or PBMCs. The samples were drawn from the first 160 participants of the ongoing ImmuneRACE study and from roughly 1,300 subjects provided by 6 global collaborators. Results the study describes overall, beyond this receptor: The amount of clinical and demographic metadata varied by source and participant and was provided uncurated.

Sequences LNHDA (CDR1) and SQIVND (CDR2) are obtained from the germline V gene (reference sequence). Trimming removed 5 bases from V and 5 bases from J, leaving 11 bases between the germline ends. The CDR3 runs 13 amino acids, cysteine and phenylalanine included. This entry keeps only the CDR3 DNA: 39 bases, framed from base 1. Comment on this clone: This receptor's antigen is unknown. No base quality values were provided; no much bigger clone lies one nucleotide off.

Collaborating institutions collected whole blood in K2EDTA tubes following their own protocols. Collaborator samples were shipped for TCRbeta analysis as frozen whole blood, isolated PBMCs, or DNA extracted from either sample type. TCRbeta CDR3 regions were amplified from genomic DNA by means of the immunoSEQ Assay, a bias-controlled multiplex PCR. The authors processed their data as follows. The number of nucleated cells in each sample was estimated from the amplification of reference gene primers within the assay. Sequence reads were collapsed and filtered to measure the absolute abundance of every unique TCRbeta CDR3 rearrangement. For each sample, productive Simpson clonality was calculated by taking the square root of Simpson's diversity index across productive rearrangements. Held by TCRdb, this immuneACCESS table contains in-frame sequences only and omits some clones. Under half of the omission traces to an unresolved V gene where checked; the cause of the rest is unknown. The V and J calls and clone size were taken over from that table, and D and trimming were inferred from the DNA. Recorded for this sample are some 220,000 clones; 60% to 85% of them occurred a single time. 7% to 8.5% of the sample lies in the top ten.

Rearrangement joined TRBV19 to TRBJ2-3, with the D gene not confidently named. Sequencing used peripheral blood. The TCR originated in a woman between 70 and 85 years old with acute or convalescent COVID-19. The CDR3 protein is CASSDKAEDTQYF. Read as DNA, the sequence is TGTGCCAGTAGTGACAAGGCCGAAGATACGCAGTATTTT.